This T cell receptor (beta chain) was sequenced in a study of blood T cell repertoires in COVID-19. CDR1 is KGHSH and CDR2 is LQKENI in the germline V gene. The V segment lost 4 bases and the J segment 2 bases; nucleotides outside the gene matches: 11. This CDR3 is 18 amino acids long. TCRdb's copy holds only in-frame clones and misses some; the assay was immunoSEQ multiplex PCR. The sample includes about 150,000 clones, approximately 90% seen only once; the top ten take 15%. The clonotype was recovered from a woman aged 40 to 49 with acute or convalescent COVID-19. Sequenced input: peripheral blood. V usage is TRBV18 and J usage is TRBJ2-2; 9 bases align to TRBD1. Here the CDR3 DNA reads TGTGCCAGCTCACAACAACCGCCGGGACAGGGAAACACCGGGGAGCTGTTTTTT. Protein sequence: CASSQQPPGQGNTGELFF. Full variable domain (outside the CDR3, taken from reference TRBV18 and TRBJ2-2): NAGVMQNPRHLVRRRGQEARLRCSPMKGHSHVYWYRQLPEEGLKFMVYLQKENIIDESGMPKERFSAEFPKEGPSILRIQQVVRGDSAAYFCASSQQPPGQGNTGELFFGEGSRLTVL.